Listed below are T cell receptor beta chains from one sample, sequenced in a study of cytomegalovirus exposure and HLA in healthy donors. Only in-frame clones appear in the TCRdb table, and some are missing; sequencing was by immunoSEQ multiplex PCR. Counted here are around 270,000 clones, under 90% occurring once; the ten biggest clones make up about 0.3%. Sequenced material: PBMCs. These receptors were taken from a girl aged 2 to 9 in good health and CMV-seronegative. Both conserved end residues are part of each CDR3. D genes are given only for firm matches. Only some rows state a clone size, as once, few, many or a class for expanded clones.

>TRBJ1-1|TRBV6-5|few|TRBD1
CASRYIRGHTEAFF
TGTGCCAGCAGGTACATCAGGGGGCACACTGAAGCTTTCTTT
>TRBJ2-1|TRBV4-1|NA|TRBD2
CASSQLGLLYNEQFF
TGCGCCAGCAGCCAACTGGGACTACTCTACAATGAGCAGTTCTTC
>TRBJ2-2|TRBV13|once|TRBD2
CASSLKGGGTGELFF
TGTGCCAGCAGCTTAAAGGGCGGGGGAACCGGGGAGCTGTTTTTT
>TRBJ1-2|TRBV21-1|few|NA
CASSYRDRERDGYTF
TGTGCCAGCAGCTACCGGGACAGGGAGCGTGACGGCTACACCTTC
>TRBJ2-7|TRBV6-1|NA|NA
CASSPRQGKQYF
TGTGCCAGCAGTCCCCGGCAGGGAAAGCAGTACTTC
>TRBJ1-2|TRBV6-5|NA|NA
CASSLYREYGGYTF
TGTGCCAGCAGCCTATACAGGGAATATGGTGGCTACACCTTC
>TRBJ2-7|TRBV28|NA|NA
CASSLGGKYEQYF
TGTGCCAGCAGTTTAGGCGGGAAGTACGAGCAGTACTTC
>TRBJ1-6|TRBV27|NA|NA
CASSFGGTDSPLHF
TGTGCCAGCAGTTTCGGGGGGACGGATTCACCCCTCCACTTT
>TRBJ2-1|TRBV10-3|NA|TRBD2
CAISEGSGGASSYNEQFF
TGTGCCATCAGTGAGGGTAGCGGGGGGGCGAGCTCCTACAATGAGCAGTTCTTC
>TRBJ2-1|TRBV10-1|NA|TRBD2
CASSDGTSGSNEQFF
TGCGCCAGCAGTGACGGGACTAGCGGGAGTAATGAGCAGTTCTTC
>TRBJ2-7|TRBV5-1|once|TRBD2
CASSLAGVAGIYEQYF
TGCGCCAGCAGCTTGGCGGGAGTAGCGGGTATCTACGAGCAGTACTTC
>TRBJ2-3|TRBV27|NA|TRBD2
CASSLALREGVDTQYF
TGTGCCAGCAGTTTAGCTTTGCGGGAGGGGGTGGATACGCAGTATTTT
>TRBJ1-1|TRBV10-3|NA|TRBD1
CAITQSDRAYEAFF
TGTGCCATCACTCAATCGGACAGGGCTTATGAAGCTTTCTTT
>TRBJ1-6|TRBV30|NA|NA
CAWSVGGDSPLHF
TGTGCCTGGAGTGTGGGGGGAGATTCACCCCTCCACTTT
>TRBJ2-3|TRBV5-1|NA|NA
CASSGSPGGPPDTQYF
TGCGCCAGCAGCGGAAGCCCGGGGGGCCCGCCAGATACGCAGTATTTT
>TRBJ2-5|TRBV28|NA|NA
CASIQRETQYF
TGTGCCAGCATTCAGAGGGAGACCCAGTACTTC
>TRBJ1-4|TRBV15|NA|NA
CATSRVPKGANEKLFF
TGTGCCACCAGCAGAGTTCCAAAAGGGGCTAATGAAAAACTGTTTTTT
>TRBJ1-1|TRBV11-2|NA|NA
CASSSLGGRGSEAFF
TGTGCCAGCAGCTCCTTAGGGGGAAGGGGATCTGAAGCTTTCTTT
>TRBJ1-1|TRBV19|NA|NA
CASRFGGTITEAFF
TGTGCCAGTAGGTTCGGGGGGACGATTACTGAAGCTTTCTTT
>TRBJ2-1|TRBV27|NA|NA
CASSRQAAGYYNEQFF
TGTGCCAGCAGTCGGCAAGCGGCCGGCTATTACAATGAGCAGTTCTTC
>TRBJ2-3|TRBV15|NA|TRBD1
CATKYPGQNTDTQYF
TGTGCCACCAAATATCCGGGACAGAACACAGATACGCAGTATTTT
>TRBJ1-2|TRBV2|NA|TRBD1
CASRVEGQLGYTF
TGTGCCAGCAGGGTCGAGGGACAGCTTGGCTACACCTTC
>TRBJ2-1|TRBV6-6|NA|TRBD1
CASRPGQGLNEQFF
TGTGCCAGCAGACCGGGACAGGGCCTCAATGAGCAGTTCTTC
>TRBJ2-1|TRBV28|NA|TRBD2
CASSQGLADYNEQFF
TGTGCCAGCAGCCAGGGACTAGCGGATTACAATGAGCAGTTCTTC
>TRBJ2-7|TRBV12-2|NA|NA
CASRLDDYLDPYEQYF
TGTGCAAGTCGCTTAGATGACTACCTAGACCCCTACGAGCAGTACTTC
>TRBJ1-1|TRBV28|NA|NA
CASSFRGGAFF
TGTGCCAGCAGTTTTCGGGGAGGAGCTTTCTTT
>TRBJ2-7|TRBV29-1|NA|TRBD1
CSVRRALSGGQSYEQYF
TGCAGCGTCCGCCGGGCCCTGTCAGGGGGCCAGTCCTACGAGCAGTACTTC
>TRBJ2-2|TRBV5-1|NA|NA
CASSLHGSTGELFF
TGCGCCAGCAGCTTGCACGGTAGCACCGGGGAGCTGTTTTTT
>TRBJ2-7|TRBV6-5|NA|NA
CASSYGAGNYEQYF
TGTGCCAGCAGTTACGGGGCAGGGAACTACGAGCAGTACTTC
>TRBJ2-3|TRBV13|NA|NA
CASSKTRADTQYF
TGTGCCAGCAGCAAAACCCGGGCAGATACGCAGTATTTT
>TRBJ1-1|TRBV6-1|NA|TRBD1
CASSGTGGNTEAFF
TGTGCCAGCAGTGGGACAGGCGGGAACACTGAAGCTTTCTTT
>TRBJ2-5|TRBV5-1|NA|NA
CASSLRLSLETQYF
TGCGCCAGCAGCTTGCGGTTGTCGCTGGAGACCCAGTACTTC
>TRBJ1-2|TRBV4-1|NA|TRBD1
CASSRTGQGMEGYTF
TGCGCCAGCAGCCGAACGGGACAGGGGATGGAGGGCTACACCTTC
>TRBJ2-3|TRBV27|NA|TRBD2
CASSLLAGGGDTQYF
TGTGCCAGCAGTTTACTAGCGGGAGGGGGGGATACGCAGTATTTT
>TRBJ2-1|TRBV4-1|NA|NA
CASSLPAGTYNEQFF
TGCGCCAGCAGCCTACCGGCAGGGACCTACAATGAGCAGTTCTTC